Sequencing of this T cell receptor beta chain was carried out in a study of blood T cells in healthy people across ages. Caucasian individuals from Russia who were healthy and aged about 6 to 95 acted as donors. A minimum of 6 million PBMCs was isolated per sample. After removal of 6 bases from V and 1 base from J, the junction contained 6 bases not matched to a gene. This CDR3 region has 16 residues. Germline CDR1 and CDR2: MNHNY and SVGAGI (reference sequence). The second PCR ran about 6 to 12 cycles with a sample-barcoded 5' primer and J-beta primers. Every single cDNA molecule received a tag from a template-switch adaptor with 12 random nucleotides. TCRdb ran MiXCR on the 5' RACE reads and lists one entry per CDR3 protein. Here the sample spans 700,000 or so distinct CDR3 sequences, 40% to 45% being singletons. Only a few counts were recorded for this clonotype. Its antigen remains unidentified.

The study's findings and limits: In older individuals, TCR beta diversity per million T cells was lower, falling roughly linearly with age.

Sequencing used blood. This sequence was found in a man older than 75 in good health. The chain employs TRBV6-6 and TRBJ1-5; 10 positions agree with TRBD1. The DNA for the CDR3 is TGTGCCAGCAGCCAACCGGGACAGGGGAGCAATCAGCCCCAGCATTTT. This sequence encodes CASSQPGQGSNQPQHF.